Following are 20 T cell receptor beta chains from one sample sequenced in a study of blood T cell repertoires in COVID-19. Method: immunoSEQ multiplex PCR; TCRdb's copy keeps in-frame clones and lacks some. The profile covers roughly 250,000 clones, with roughly four fifths appearing a single time and over 1.5% taken by the ten largest. The sample taken for sequencing was peripheral blood. These receptors were taken from an elderly woman with acute or convalescent COVID-19.

V usage is TRBV28 and J usage is TRBJ2-7; 8 nucleotides line up with TRBD1. The CDR3 is 17 residues long. The germline V gene has CDR1 MDHEN and CDR2 SYDVKM. Trimming took 8 bases from V and 6 from J; bases not matched to a gene: 21. As DNA, the CDR3 is TGTGCCAGCGGAGCTCAAAACTTCGACAGGGGAGGACGCGAGCAGTACTTC. This codes for CASGAQNFDRGGREQYF. The full variable domain, completed using reference TRBV28 and TRBJ2-7, is DVKVTQSSRYLVKRTGEKVFLECVQDMDHENMFWYRQDPGLGLRLIYFSYDVKMKEKGDIPEGYSVSREKKERFSLILESASTNQTSMYLCASGAQNFDRGGREQYFGPGTRLTVT.

The chain recombines TRBV19 with TRBJ1-1; no clear D. V lost 5 bases and J lost 5, with 12 bases in between. Germline V CDR1 and CDR2: LNHDA, SQIVND (reference sequence). The CDR3 runs 13 residues. The CDR3 is CASSLVERTEAFF. The CDR3 DNA is TGTGCCAGTAGTCTAGTTGAGAGGACTGAAGCTTTCTTT. Looking up the rest from reference TRBV19 and TRBJ1-1 gives the full variable domain: DGGITQSPKYLFRKEGQNVTLSCEQNLNHDAMYWYRQDPGQGLRLIYYSQIVNDFQKGDIAEGYSVSREKKESFPLTVTSAQKNPTAFYLCASSLVERTEAFFGQGTRLTVV.

The genes are TRBV7-2 and TRBJ2-7; TRBD2 agrees at 8 bases. Germline CDR1 reads SGHTA; CDR2 reads FQGNSA. J was trimmed by 3 bases and V by 1 base; bases with no gene match: 8. This CDR3 is built from 16 residues. This CDR3 reads CASSLGPAGGGYEQYF. The CDR3 nucleotides read TGTGCCAGCAGCTTAGGACCGGCGGGGGGTGGCTACGAGCAGTACTTC. Looking up the rest from reference TRBV7-2 and TRBJ2-7 gives the full variable domain: GAGVSQSPSNKVTEKGKDVELRCDPISGHTALYWYRQSLGQGLEFLIYFQGNSAPDKSGLPSDRFSAERTGGSVSTLTIQRTQQEDSAVYLCASSLGPAGGGYEQYFGPGTRLTVT.

Turning to this clone: The identical CDR3 is also encoded by other nucleotide sequences in the sample. The V call is TRBV5-1, the J call TRBJ1-1; the D is unclear. The CDR3 is 13 amino acids. The V gene's germline CDR1 is SGHRS and CDR2 YFSETQ. V lost 2 bases and J lost 5, with 10 bases in between. The CDR3 DNA is TGCGCCAGCAGCTTTGAGGGTAGGACTGAAGCTTTCTTT. Protein sequence: CASSFEGRTEAFF.

This sequence joins TRBV6-2 or TRBV6-3 and TRBJ1-1; D possibly corresponds to TRBD1 (5 bases). The CDR3 sequence is 14 residues long. Germline CDR1 is MNHEY and CDR2 is SVGEGT. Trimming removed 1 base at V and 1 base at J, with 7 bases between. CDR3 sequence reads: CASSYFTGNTEAFF. The CDR3 DNA sequence: TGTGCCAGCAGTTACTTCACAGGGAACACTGAAGCTTTCTTT.

The chain is built from TRBV5-6 and TRBJ1-2; 7 bases map to TRBD1. The ends lost 4 bases at V and 7 bases at J; junction bases unmatched: 10. This CDR3 is built from 14 residues. Germline V gives CDR1 SGHDT, CDR2 YYEEEE. CDR3 region: CASSIRQGTGGYTF. Here the CDR3 DNA reads TGTGCCAGCAGCATTCGACAGGGAACTGGTGGCTACACCTTC.

The chain employs TRBV6-5 and TRBJ2-7; TRBD1 matches 8 bases. Germline V gives CDR1 MNHEY, CDR2 SVGAGI. The CDR3 loop spans 16 amino acids. Trimming cost V 0 bases and J 5 bases; bases outside gene matches: 9. The CDR3 is CASSYSGRGRLNEQYF. The CDR3 region has the DNA TGTGCCAGCAGTTACTCGGGCAGGGGGCGTCTGAACGAGCAGTACTTC.

V and J are TRBV5-1 and TRBJ2-5; D is uncertain. CDR1 is SGHRS, CDR2 YFSETQ, per germline. The length of the CDR3 is 15 residues. Deletions cut 2 bases from V and 3 bases from J, with 14 bases between. The CDR3 DNA sequence: TGCGCCAGCAGCTTAGCGTCAATCATCGAAGAGACCCAGTACTTC. Translating gives CASSLASIIEETQYF.

This chain links TRBV4-3 with TRBJ2-5, with D maybe TRBD2 (6 bases). Per the germline V gene, CDR1 is LGHNA and CDR2 is YSLEER. The CDR3 contains 15 residues. Trimming took 0 bases from V and 6 from J, leaving 14 bases between them. The CDR3 here is CASSQDTGGAKTQYF. The CDR3, as DNA: TGCGCCAGCAGCCAAGATACCGGAGGGGCTAAGACCCAGTACTTC.

The chain is built from TRBV4-1 and TRBJ2-5, with 7 bases fitting TRBD1. The ends lost 0 bases at V and 4 bases at J; junction bases unmatched: 5. Germline V gives CDR1 MGHRA, CDR2 YSYEKL. The CDR3 has 15 residues. In nucleotides, the CDR3 is TGCGCCAGCAGCCAAGATGCACAGGGGAGAGAGACCCAGTACTTC. Protein product: CASSQDAQGRETQYF.

The chain combines TRBV15 with TRBJ1-1; tentative D call: TRBD1 (5 bases). Germline V CDR1 and CDR2: LNHNV, YYDKDF (reference sequence). The CDR3 extends over 12 amino acids. V lost 8 bases and J lost 3, with 10 bases in between. The CDR3, as DNA: TGTGCCACCCGACAGCTTGACACTGAAGCTTTCTTT. Translated, it gives CATRQLDTEAFF.

The chain employs TRBV5-1 and TRBJ1-1, with 11 positions matching TRBD1. The CDR3 contains 16 residues. The germline CDR1 and CDR2 sequences are SGHRS and YFSETQ. V was clipped by 0 bases and J by 3 bases; unmatched bases: 4. CDR3 DNA: TGCGCCAGCAGCTTGGACGGGACAGGGGGTTACACTGAAGCTTTCTTT. Amino acid sequence: CASSLDGTGGYTEAFF.

The V and J genes are TRBV5-4 and TRBJ2-1; tentatively, D is TRBD2 (5 bases). Germline V gene lookup returns CDR1 SGHNT and CDR2 YYREEE (reference sequence). V was cut by 0 bases and J by 2 bases, with 15 bases left in between. The CDR3 sequence is 17 residues long. The CDR3 sequence: CASSLEGGSETYNEQFF. The CDR3 nucleotides read TGTGCCAGCAGCTTGGAAGGAGGCTCGGAAACCTACAATGAGCAGTTCTTC.

V usage is TRBV19 and J usage is TRBJ1-2; 7 bases fit TRBD1. CDR1 is LNHDA and CDR2 is SQIVND in the germline V gene (reference sequence). The CDR3 is 13 amino acids. V lost 5 bases and J lost 3; bases outside the gene matches: 3. The CDR3 reads CASSDRVDYGYTF. The CDR3, as DNA: TGTGCCAGTAGTGACAGGGTTGACTATGGCTACACCTTC.

This clone showed up just once. The J gene is TRBJ1-4, the V gene TRBV30, with TRBD1 as a possible D gene (6 bases). From germline, CDR1 is GTSNPN and CDR2 SVGIG (reference sequence). V gave up 6 bases and J gave up 2 bases, with 10 bases separating them. CDR3 length equals 13 residues. The CDR3 nucleotides are TGTGCCTGCCCACAGGGCACTAATGAAAAACTGTTTTTT. As protein: CACPQGTNEKLFF.

This clone was detected only once. V is TRBV28 and J is TRBJ2-4, with 7 bases identical to TRBD2. There are 14 residues in the CDR3. V shed 7 bases, J shed 3 bases, and the junction held 6 bases outside the gene matches. Germline CDR1 reads MDHEN; CDR2 reads SYDVKM. The CDR3 protein is CASTLGGGKNIQYF. The CDR3 DNA follows: TGTGCCAGCACCCTTGGGGGGGGCAAAAACATTCAGTACTTC.

The chain uses TRBV19 and TRBJ1-4; 9 bases match TRBD1. The CDR3 is 18 amino acids. Germline V lookup: CDR1 LNHDA, CDR2 SQIVND (reference sequence). V lost 3 bases to trimming and J lost 3 bases; unmatched junction nucleotides: 11. DNA for the CDR3: TGTGCCAGTAGTATCTCGGGACAGGGAGAAAGGGCTAATGAAAAACTGTTTTTT. Its protein is CASSISGQGERANEKLFF.

V and J are TRBV7-6 and TRBJ2-7; 11 bases map to TRBD1. V gave up 6 bases and J gave up 7 bases; unmatched junction bases: 14. The CDR3 consists of 16 residues. The V gene's germline CDR1 is SGHVS and CDR2 FNYEAQ. DNA of the CDR3: TGTGCCAGCAGTTATAGGGGGACAGGGGGAGAAGGGGAGCAGTACTTC. Translating it yields CASSYRGTGGEGEQYF.

V gene TRBV3-1 (or the pseudogene TRBV3-2) combines with J gene TRBJ1-6; the D gene is possibly TRBD1 (6 bases). This CDR3 contains 16 residues. V shed 3 bases and J shed 6 bases, with 15 bases lying between them. Germline CDR1 LGHDT, CDR2 YNNKEL (reference sequence). The DNA of the CDR3 is TGTGCCAGCAGCCAGATGACACTCAGGGGTAATTCACCCCTCCACTTT. Protein sequence: CASSQMTLRGNSPLHF.

The V call is TRBV19, the J call TRBJ2-2, with 8 bases aligning to TRBD1. CDR3 length: 17 residues. In germline, CDR1 is LNHDA, CDR2 SQIVND (reference sequence). Trimming at V came to 4 bases and at J to 1 base, leaving 8 bases not matched to a gene. For the CDR3, the DNA is TGTGCCAGTAGTACTTTTTCCGGGACAGGGAACACCGGGGAGCTGTTTTTT. This encodes CASSTFSGTGNTGELFF.